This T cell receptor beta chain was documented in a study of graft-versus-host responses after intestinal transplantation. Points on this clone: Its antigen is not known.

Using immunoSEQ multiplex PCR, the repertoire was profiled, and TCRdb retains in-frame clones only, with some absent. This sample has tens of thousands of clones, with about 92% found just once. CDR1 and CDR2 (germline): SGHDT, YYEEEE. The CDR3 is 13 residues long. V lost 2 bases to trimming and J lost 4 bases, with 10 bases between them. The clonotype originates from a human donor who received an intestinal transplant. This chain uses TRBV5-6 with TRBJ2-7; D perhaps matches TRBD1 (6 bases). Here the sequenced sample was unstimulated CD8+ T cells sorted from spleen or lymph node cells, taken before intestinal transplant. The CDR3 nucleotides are TGTGCCAGCAGCTTCGTAGGGGGATACGAGCAGTACTTC. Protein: CASSFVGGYEQYF.